One sample yielded the 18 T cell receptor beta chains listed below, sequenced in a study of T cell responses to AZD1222 COVID-19 vaccine. Data came from immunoSEQ multiplex PCR; TCRdb stores just in-frame clones and leaves some out. The table has over 85,000 clones, roughly 89% seen once. This sample comprised peripheral blood, obtained 28 days after the second AZD1222 dose. The receptors here all came from an adult who received the AZD1222 COVID-19 vaccine.

This chain uses TRBV29-1 with TRBJ2-7; 9 nucleotides line up with TRBD1. The CDR3 extends over 16 amino acids. Germline V gene lookup returns CDR1 SQVTM and CDR2 ANQGSEA. V shed 6 bases, J shed 5 bases, and the junction held 17 bases outside the gene matches. The CDR3 region is CSVTKGTGGASHEQYF. The CDR3 DNA reads TGCAGCGTCACCAAAGGAACAGGGGGCGCAAGCCACGAGCAGTACTTC.

The rearrangement uses TRBV20-1 and TRBJ1-2; D not resolved. Between the trimmed V and J ends, which lost 5 bases and 14 bases, there was a span of 18 bases. Germline V gene lookup returns CDR1 DFQATT and CDR2 SNEGSKA (reference sequence). This CDR3 has 11 residues. The CDR3 loop reads CSAVLSYGLTF. CDR3 DNA sequence: TGCAGTGCTGTTTTATCGTATGGCTTGACCTTC.

V gene TRBV4-2 combines with J gene TRBJ1-2; D is unclear. Germline loops: CDR1 LGHNA, CDR2 YNFKEQ. This CDR3 comprises 15 residues. V was clipped by 0 bases and J by 2 bases, with 10 bases between them. The CDR3 DNA sequence: TGTGCCAGCAGCCAAGATCTTTGGATAAACTATGGCTACACCTTC. It is translated as CASSQDLWINYGYTF.

V and J are TRBV28 and TRBJ1-4, with D unclear. Per the germline V gene, CDR1 is MDHEN and CDR2 is SYDVKM. CDR3 length equals 17 residues. V dropped 5 bases and J dropped 7 bases, with 23 bases sitting between them. The CDR3 protein is CASSDPVLRGRGEKLFF. For the CDR3, the DNA is TGTGCCAGCAGTGACCCGGTTTTGCGGGGTCGTGGTGAAAAACTGTTTTTT.

This clone was picked up one time. The gene calls are TRBV7-9 and TRBJ1-1, with D unresolved. From germline, CDR1 is SEHNR and CDR2 FQNEAQ (reference sequence). V lost 2 bases to trimming and J lost 0 bases, with 10 bases between them. The CDR3 is 15 residues long. The CDR3 region has the DNA TGTGCCAGCAGCTTATGGGTCAGCCTGAACACTGAAGCTTTCTTT. As protein: CASSLWVSLNTEAFF.

This chain uses TRBV11-2 with TRBJ1-6, with D uncertain. Germline CDR1 and CDR2: SGHAT and FQNNGV. V was clipped by 0 bases and J by 8 bases, with 5 bases between them. The CDR3 totals 13 residues. CDR3 residues: CASSLDFYSPLHF. CDR3 sequence (DNA): TGTGCCAGCAGCTTAGATTTCTATTCACCCCTCCACTTT.

This clone came up once. The J gene is TRBJ2-2, the V gene TRBV13, with D maybe TRBD1 (5 bases). CDR1 PRHDT and CDR2 FYEKMQ come from the germline V gene (reference sequence). This CDR3 region has 15 residues. Trimming pared 0 bases from V and 2 bases from J, leaving 7 bases between. The CDR3 nucleotides read TGTGCCAGCAGCTTAGGCAGGGTAAACACCGGGGAGCTGTTTTTT. Protein: CASSLGRVNTGELFF.

This chain joins TRBV6-5 and TRBJ1-4; maybe TRBD1 (5 bases). The CDR3 contains 15 residues. Germline V CDR1 and CDR2: MNHEY, SVGAGI. The germline V and J ends were trimmed by 5 bases and 3 bases, with 13 bases remaining between them. CDR3 residues: CASSPRQTSNEKLFF. CDR3 sequence (DNA): TGTGCCAGCAGTCCCCGACAGACTTCTAATGAAAAACTGTTTTTT.

The rearrangement uses TRBV9 and TRBJ1-1; 9 nucleotides line up with TRBD1. The length of the CDR3 is 16 residues. CDR1 is SGDLS and CDR2 is YYNGEE in the germline V gene. Trimming removed 0 bases from V and 4 bases from J; junction bases left unmatched: 7. This CDR3 reads CASSVAKDRGGTEAFF. The CDR3 nucleotides read TGTGCCAGCAGCGTAGCGAAGGACAGGGGTGGCACTGAAGCTTTCTTT.

This clone was recorded once. This chain links TRBV10-3 with TRBJ2-2; unclear D gene. The V end lost 8 bases, the J end lost 4 bases, and 8 bases lay between the germline ends. The CDR3 runs 12 residues. Germline values: CDR1 ENHRY, CDR2 SYGVKD. As DNA, the CDR3 is TGTGCCATCGGCCCGGGCACCGGGGAGCTGTTTTTT. This encodes CAIGPGTGELFF.

V usage is TRBV4-1 and J usage is TRBJ1-3; D uncertain. Trimming took off 0 bases at V and 0 bases at J, with 6 bases between the two ends. CDR3 size: 15 residues. In germline, CDR1 is MGHRA, CDR2 YSYEKL. The DNA of the CDR3 is TGCGCCAGCAGCCAAGAGGCGGTCTCTGGAAACACCATATATTTT. It specifies CASSQEAVSGNTIYF.

The gene calls are TRBV5-4 and TRBJ2-6, with a weak D call TRBD2 (5 bases). There are 17 residues in the CDR3. Germline V lookup: CDR1 SGHNT, CDR2 YYREEE (reference sequence). V lost 1 base to trimming and J lost 2 bases, with 13 bases between them. The CDR3 region is CASSLTGSVAGANVLTF. CDR3 DNA sequence: TGTGCCAGCAGCTTGACGGGGTCGGTGGCTGGGGCCAACGTCCTGACTTTC. Supplemented by reference TRBV5-4 and TRBJ2-6, the full variable domain reads ETGVTQSPTHLIKTRGQQVTLRCSSQSGHNTVSWYQQALGQGPQFIFQYYREEENGRGNFPPRFSGLQFPNYSSELNVNALELDDSALYLCASSLTGSVAGANVLTFGAGSRLTVL.

The rearrangement links TRBV7-3 to TRBJ2-7; 9 bases are a match to TRBD1. This CDR3 contains 16 residues. V was pared by 5 bases and J by 3 bases, with 11 bases of the junction left unmatched. Germline CDR1 reads SGHTA; CDR2 reads FQGTGA. The CDR3 nucleotides are TGTGCCAGCAGCAAGATATCAGGGACAGGGATCTACGAGCAGTACTTC. It specifies CASSKISGTGIYEQYF.

The chain links TRBV7-3 to TRBJ2-4; D possibly corresponds to TRBD2 (6 bases). The V gene lost 1 base and the J gene lost 7 bases, with 11 bases spanning the gap. The CDR3 sequence is 14 residues long. Germline V lookup: CDR1 SGHTA, CDR2 FQGTGA. This CDR3 reads CASSLSGGSNIQYF. As DNA, the CDR3 is TGTGCCAGCAGCTTAAGTGGGGGGTCGAACATTCAGTACTTC.

The chain recombines TRBV6-6 with TRBJ2-2, with D maybe TRBD2 (5 bases). Trimming stripped 7 bases from V and 3 bases from J, with 12 bases between. The CDR3 loop spans 14 amino acids. CDR1 is MNHNY, CDR2 SVGAGI, per germline (reference sequence). CDR3: CASMVGADTGELFF. The CDR3 DNA is TGTGCCAGCATGGTGGGAGCTGACACCGGGGAGCTGTTTTTT.

This clone was seen once. The DNA of the CDR3 is TGTGCCAGCAGTACAGGGACTAGCGGGGGCCGGGCCGGGGAGCTGTTTTTT. Translating it yields CASSTGTSGGRAGELFF. The chain recombines TRBV28 with TRBJ2-2; 14 positions agree with TRBD2. The CDR3 consists of 17 residues. V lost 5 bases to trimming and J lost 6 bases; unmatched junction nucleotides: 8. The germline CDR1 and CDR2 sequences are MDHEN and SYDVKM.

This chain joins TRBV12-3 or TRBV12-4 and TRBJ1-5; a possible D gene is TRBD1 (6 bases). The CDR3 is 12 amino acids. Trimming removed 5 bases at V and 5 bases at J, with 7 bases between. The DNA for the CDR3 is TGTGCCAGCAGTACAGGGTATCAGCCCCAGCATTTT. Its translation is CASSTGYQPQHF.

This clone was detected only once. This same CDR3 is encoded by further DNA sequences in the sample. The rearrangement links TRBV9 to TRBJ1-1; D ambiguous. Germline V gene lookup returns CDR1 SGDLS and CDR2 YYNGEE. The CDR3 loop spans 12 amino acids. V dropped 0 bases and J dropped 8 bases, with 8 bases sitting between them. In nucleotides, the CDR3 is TGTGCCAGCAGCGTAGGCGGAGGAGAAGCTTTCTTT. Its translation: CASSVGGGEAFF.